This T cell receptor (beta chain) was documented in a study of T cell responses to AZD1222 COVID-19 vaccine (dated by TCRdb to the early 2020s). With regard to the full study: TCR sequencing covered some 240 trial participants: 200 to 220 given two doses of AZD1222 and approximately 26 given two doses of MenACWY control vaccine. Trial participants were enrolled by age into 18-55, 56-69 and 70-plus year subgroups, with 148, 28 and 57 TCR-sequenced participants respectively.

The CDR3 spans 11 residues, from the cysteine through the phenylalanine. The sequence is cut down to CDR3 DNA, 33 bases in frame from base 1. V has 6 bases trimmed and J has 5 bases trimmed; junction bases matching no gene number 3. According to the germline V gene (reference sequence), CDR1 reads DFQATT and CDR2 reads SNEGSKA. The CDR3 regions of human TCRbeta chains were analyzed by immunosequencing. The authors' pipeline ran thus. TCRs in the repertoires were matched against a reference library of SARS-CoV-2-specific TCRs that had been generated with the MIRA antigen-specificity platform. Breadth meant the fraction of unique TCRs that were SARS-CoV-2-associated, whereas depth meant the fraction of total T cells that were SARS-CoV-2-associated. Using the MIRA data, every spike-specific TCR was mapped to the spike region that the TCR reacted to and assigned to either a CD4 or a CD8 class. Log10-transformed breadth and depth values were compared by one-way ANOVA with Sidak's multiple comparisons tests. Drawn from immuneACCESS, this table holds only the in-frame rearrangements with V and J called that TCRdb kept. Clones are partly lost; checked studies trace under half to an unresolved V gene and leave the rest unexplained. The V and J calls and clone size come from that table; D and trimming were worked out from the DNA. The sample table lists under 110,000 clones, around 87% of them with a count of one. Together, the top ten hold 10% of the sample.

The time point label, as the study defines it: about 28 days (+/-7) after the second vaccine dose. AZD1222 recipients given second doses at about 4 weeks or at about 12 weeks were pooled, since spike-specific TCR depth and breadth were not found to differ between the two schedules. Vaccinee samples were obtained from the UK trials COV001 and COV002, which included a single-blind randomized controlled phase 2/3 trial of AZD1222 (ChAdOx1 nCoV-19) in healthy adults. For TCRbeta chain sequencing, PBMC samples were collected from trial participants at day 0 and at day 28 after the second dose. Concerning this clone itself: It lacks a known antigen. Base qualities are not recorded, but no much larger clone differs from it by a single base.

Overall study outcomes, separate from this receptor: Conclusions about previously exposed vaccinees were limited because only six or seven AZD1222 recipients were SARS-CoV-2 seropositive at baseline. Because no day 14 peak-response samples were available, the repertoires could be characterized only after the peak T cell response. Spike-specific TCR breadth and depth rose significantly after two AZD1222 doses compared with day 0 and with MenACWY recipients. In the small 56-69-year group, the increase in depth fell short of significance, most likely because of low power. Nearly half of unique spike-specific TCRs reportedly recognized epitopes outside regions mutated in the B.1.351 and B.1.1.7 variants. The whole spike protein was spanned by vaccine-associated CD4 TCRs, and dominant responses were seen in regions 160-218 and 743-854. Participants were mostly white British, with more females than males. The authors suggested clonal diversity may have been underestimated.

The sequence was collected from an adult who received the AZD1222 COVID-19 vaccine. The chain is made from TRBV20-1 and TRBJ1-1; TRBD1 matches 7 bases in the middle. The input for sequencing was peripheral blood, taken 28 days after the second AZD1222 dose. CDR3 loop: CSAPGGTEAFF. The DNA sequence is given as TGCAGTGCCCCAGGGGGTACTGAAGCTTTCTTT.